One and the same sample provided the 20 T cell receptor beta chains below, sequenced in a study of shared clonotypes between healthy human individuals. Only in-frame clones appear in the TCRdb table, and some are missing; sequencing was by immunoSEQ multiplex PCR. The table records 2 million to 2.5 million clones, 90% to 95% of them present only once. The sequenced sample was naive CD4+ T cells from PBMCs. Subset of the sample: CD45RA+ positively selected. The receptors originated from a man aged 18 to 29 in good health. Some clones in this sample may be carry-over from other donors' samples.

The V call is TRBV5-1, the J call TRBJ2-6; TRBD2 matches at 8 bases. CDR1 SGHRS and CDR2 YFSETQ come from the germline V gene. This CDR3 region has 17 residues. V shed 0 bases, J shed 0 bases, and the junction held 2 bases outside the gene matches. CDR3 in amino acids: CASSLGLAGSGANVLTF. DNA of the CDR3: TGCGCCAGCAGCTTGGGGCTAGCGGGCTCTGGGGCCAACGTCCTGACTTTC.

This rearrangement joins TRBV11-2 to TRBJ2-7; 8 bases match TRBD2. The J segment lost 4 bases and the V segment lost 2 bases, leaving 7 bases of the junction unmatched. Per germline, CDR1 SGHAT and CDR2 FQNNGV. The CDR3 has 15 residues. Here the CDR3 DNA reads TGTGCCAGCAGCTTATCGTCTAGCGGGTCTTACGAGCAGTACTTC. Protein: CASSLSSSGSYEQYF.

V usage is TRBV5-4 and J usage is TRBJ1-4; tentatively, D is TRBD1 (5 bases). V lost 3 bases and J lost 4, with 16 bases in between. The CDR3 is 16 residues long. Germline CDR1 reads SGHNT; CDR2 reads YYREEE (reference sequence). This CDR3 is CASSSGPGGGNEKLFF. The CDR3 region has the DNA TGTGCCAGCAGCTCAGGACCCGGCGGGGGTAATGAAAAACTGTTTTTT.

The rearrangement links TRBV4-3 to TRBJ2-3; tentatively, D is TRBD2 (6 bases). The CDR3 consists of 15 residues. The germline V and J ends were trimmed by 5 bases and 4 bases, with 16 bases remaining between them. Germline CDR1 and CDR2: LGHNA and YSLEER. As DNA, the CDR3 is TGCGCCAGCAGCTCCGAGGGACGGGAGTCAGATACGCAGTATTTT. This sequence encodes CASSSEGRESDTQYF.

V and J are TRBV6-4 and TRBJ1-1; D gene unclear. In germline, CDR1 is MRHNA, CDR2 SNTAGT. Trimming pared 8 bases from V and 4 bases from J, leaving 20 bases between. The CDR3 covers 15 residues. This CDR3 reads CASGGGGVRSTEAFF. CDR3 in DNA: TGTGCCAGCGGAGGAGGAGGTGTTAGGAGCACTGAAGCTTTCTTT.

The chain uses TRBV19 and TRBJ2-1; D possibly corresponds to TRBD2 (6 bases). Germline assignment: CDR1 LNHDA and CDR2 SQIVND (reference sequence). The CDR3 sequence is 11 residues long. The V end was cut by 6 bases, the J end by 13 bases, with 13 bases between. The CDR3 coding sequence is TGTGCCAGTAGCCCCGGGACTCCACAGTTCTTC. Amino acids: CASSPGTPQFF.

This clone was found once. The V and J genes are TRBV2 and TRBJ1-2, with D possibly matching TRBD1 (6 bases). V was shortened by 5 bases and J by 4 bases, with 17 bases between the two germline ends. CDR3 length: 15 amino acids. Germline V gene sequence: CDR1 SNHLY, CDR2 FYNNEI. The CDR3 sequence: CASSTSRDKFYGYTF. The DNA for the CDR3 is TGTGCCAGCAGTACAAGTAGGGACAAATTCTATGGCTACACCTTC.

The chain recombines TRBV27 with TRBJ2-1, with D perhaps matching TRBD2 (6 bases). Germline V gene data show CDR1 as MNHEY and CDR2 as SMNVEV (reference sequence). CDR3 size: 15 residues. V gave up 3 bases and J gave up 1 base, with 10 bases separating them. CDR3: CASSLTGSSYNEQFF. In DNA, the CDR3 is TGTGCCAGCAGTTTGACCGGGAGTTCCTACAATGAGCAGTTCTTC.

V is TRBV5-1 and J is TRBJ2-7; 7 bases map to TRBD2. CDR3 length: 13 residues. Germline CDR1 SGHRS, CDR2 YFSETQ. Trimming removed 5 bases from V and 5 bases from J; junction bases left unmatched: 7. The CDR3 reads CASSGGVGHEQYF. Written as DNA, the CDR3 is TGCGCCAGCAGTGGGGGGGTCGGCCACGAGCAGTACTTC.

V usage is TRBV11-1 and J usage is TRBJ2-7, with TRBD1 identical over 8 bases. The CDR3 spans 14 residues. After removal of 5 bases from V and 4 bases from J, the junction contained 7 bases not matched to a gene. Looked up from germline, CDR1 is SGHAT and CDR2 is FQDESV (reference sequence). CDR3 bases: TGTGCCAGCAGCCGTGACAGGGGAGAGTACGAGCAGTACTTC. This codes for CASSRDRGEYEQYF. Filled out from reference TRBV11-1 and TRBJ2-7, the complete variable domain reads EAEVAQSPRYKITEKSQAVAFWCDPISGHATLYWYRQILGQGPELLVQFQDESVVDDSQLPKDRFSAERLKGVDSTLKIQPAELGDSAMYLCASSRDRGEYEQYFGPGTRLTVT.

The V call is TRBV5-5, the J call TRBJ2-5, with D perhaps TRBD1 or TRBD2 (5 bases each). This CDR3 spans 14 amino acids. Trimming stripped 1 base from V and 9 bases from J, with 16 bases between. Germline CDR1 SGHKS, CDR2 YYEKEE (reference sequence). CDR3 sequence reads: CASSLRYRTGAQYF. In DNA, the CDR3 is TGTGCCAGCAGCTTGAGGTACAGGACTGGGGCCCAGTACTTC.

V is TRBV7-8 and J is TRBJ1-2; D is possibly TRBD1 (6 bases). Between the trimmed V and J ends, which lost 5 bases and 4 bases, there was a span of 20 bases. Germline V lookup: CDR1 SGHVS, CDR2 FQNEAQ. CDR3 length: 16 amino acids. The CDR3 bases are TGTGCCAGCAGCCGACGGACAGAACCCACTACCTATGGCTACACCTTC. Its translation: CASSRRTEPTTYGYTF. Drawing the rest from reference TRBV7-8 and TRBJ1-2, the complete variable domain is GAGVSQSPRYKVAKRGQDVALRCDPISGHVSLFWYQQALGQGPEFLTYFQNEAQLDKSGLPSDRFFAERPEGSVSTLKIQRTQQEDSAVYLCASSRRTEPTTYGYTFGSGTRLTVV.

The gene calls are TRBV14 and TRBJ2-1, with D uncertain. Germline V gene lookup returns CDR1 SGHDN and CDR2 FVKESK. Trimming left V 0 bases short and J 0 bases short, with 9 bases between. The CDR3 is 16 residues long. CDR3 residues: CASSQEGTASYNEQFF. The CDR3 DNA sequence: TGTGCCAGCAGCCAAGAGGGTACAGCCTCCTACAATGAGCAGTTCTTC.

In regard to this clone: The sample carries other DNA sequences with the same CDR3. J is TRBJ2-7 and V is TRBV19, with 9 nucleotides matching TRBD2. This CDR3 has 16 residues. The ends lost 0 bases at V and 2 bases at J; junction bases unmatched: 5. Germline CDR1 reads LNHDA; CDR2 reads SQIVND (reference sequence). The chain's CDR3 is CASSIDSLAGTYEQYF. The CDR3 DNA is TGTGCCAGTAGTATAGATTCGCTAGCGGGGACCTACGAGCAGTACTTC.

This chain links TRBV11-2 with TRBJ2-1; possible D gene TRBD2, 6 bases. The germline V and J ends were trimmed by 1 base and 0 bases, with 16 bases remaining between them. This CDR3 contains 18 residues. Germline lookup yields CDR1 SGHAT and CDR2 FQNNGV. CDR3 region: CASSLGGVGGDSYNEQFF. The CDR3 nucleotides read TGTGCCAGCAGCTTAGGGGGCGTCGGAGGGGACTCCTACAATGAGCAGTTCTTC.

This chain links TRBV10-2 with TRBJ1-1; possible D gene TRBD1, 6 bases. The CDR3 extends over 17 amino acids. Germline V gene lookup returns CDR1 WSHSY and CDR2 SAAADI. The V end lost 2 bases, the J end lost 5 bases, and 21 bases lay between the germline ends. The CDR3 DNA reads TGCGCCAGCAGTGAGATAAGGGGAGCAGGGGTAAGGACTGAAGCTTTCTTT. This translates into CASSEIRGAGVRTEAFF.

V gene TRBV18 combines with J gene TRBJ2-5; 9 bases fit TRBD1. CDR1 is KGHSH and CDR2 is LQKENI in the germline V gene. This CDR3 has 16 amino acids. V was pared by 3 bases and J by 4 bases, with 9 bases of the junction left unmatched. DNA for the CDR3: TGTGCCAGCTCACCTACCGGGACAGGGAAAAGAGAGACCCAGTACTTC. Its translation: CASSPTGTGKRETQYF.

The chain carries TRBV29-1 and TRBJ1-1; D not certain. Trimming cost V 3 bases and J 0 bases, with 17 bases left between them. The CDR3 covers 16 residues. The germline CDR1 and CDR2 sequences are SQVTM and ANQGSEA. The CDR3 sequence is CSVDPDAALMNTEAFF. The CDR3 nucleotides are TGCAGCGTTGACCCCGACGCAGCCCTTATGAACACTGAAGCTTTCTTT.

The rearrangement links TRBV11-3 to TRBJ2-2; D perhaps matches TRBD1 (6 bases). The CDR3 consists of 18 residues. The germline gives CDR1 SGHNT, CDR2 YENEEA. Trimming stripped 1 base from V and 3 bases from J, with 18 bases between. CDR3 protein: CASSLVYVPGHYTGELFF. Here the CDR3 DNA reads TGTGCCAGCAGCTTAGTGTACGTGCCGGGACACTACACCGGGGAGCTGTTTTTT.

This clone was seen a handful of times. The V gene is TRBV7-2, the J gene TRBJ1-2, with D unclear. From germline, CDR1 is SGHTA and CDR2 FQGNSA. V dropped 6 bases and J dropped 5 bases, with 16 bases sitting between them. This CDR3 region has 14 residues. The CDR3 reads CASSPRRTVYGYTF. The CDR3 coding sequence is TGTGCCAGCAGTCCCCGACGGACCGTTTATGGCTACACCTTC.